Detailed here is one T cell receptor beta chain. Its antigen is as yet unknown. Each of the donors was a healthy adult who was HIV-negative and had not had a recent acute infection or vaccination. Naive CD4+ cells were CD45RA-selected; the remaining cells were memory. Germline V gives CDR1 MNHEY, CDR2 SVGAGI. Trimming removed 0 bases at V and 9 bases at J, with 15 bases between. The CDR3 consists of 16 residues. The data are from a study of shared clonotypes between healthy human individuals. Overall study results and limits: Shared across a handful of donors were roughly 4.8% of the naive CD4 clonotypes. An effect of sequencing depth on clonotype sharing among donors was expected.

Libraries were prepared by immunoSEQ multiplex PCR; TCRdb keeps only in-frame clonotypes and omits some of them. The sample contains 2 million to 2.5 million clones, more than 90% of which appear only once. The rearrangement links TRBV6-5 to TRBJ1-6, with a weak D call TRBD1 (6 bases). The source material was naive CD4+ T cells sorted from blood. Subset reported: CD45RA+ positively selected. The source is a man aged 18 to 30 in good health. This CDR3 reads CASSYSLKGGRSPLHF. The CDR3 region has the DNA TGTGCCAGCAGTTACTCGCTAAAGGGGGGGCGTTCACCCCTCCACTTT.